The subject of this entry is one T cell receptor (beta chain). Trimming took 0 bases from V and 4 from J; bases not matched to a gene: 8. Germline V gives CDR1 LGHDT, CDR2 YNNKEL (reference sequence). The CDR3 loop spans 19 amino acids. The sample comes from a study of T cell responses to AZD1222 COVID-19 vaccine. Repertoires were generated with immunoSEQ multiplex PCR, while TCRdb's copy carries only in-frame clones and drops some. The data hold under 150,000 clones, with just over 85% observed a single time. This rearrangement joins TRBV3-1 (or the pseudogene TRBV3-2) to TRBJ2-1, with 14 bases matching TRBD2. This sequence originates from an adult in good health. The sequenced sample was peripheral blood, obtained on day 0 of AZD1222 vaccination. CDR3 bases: TGTGCCAGCAGCCAAGACCGCGGGACTAGCGGGAGTCCTTACAATGAGCAGTTCTTC. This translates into CASSQDRGTSGSPYNEQFF.